The sequence of this T cell receptor (beta chain) was determined in a study of shared clonotypes between healthy human individuals. This table comes from immunoSEQ multiplex PCR, and its TCRdb copy is limited to in-frame clones, with some not included. Among around 690,000 clones, less than 95% were seen once, and the ten largest hold about 33%. The receptor comes from a man aged 18 to 30 in good health. Some clones in this sample may be carry-over from other donors' samples. Sequences were obtained from memory CD8+ T cells from PBMCs. Stated subset: CD45RO+ cells pooled with CCR7-negative TemRA cells.

The CDR3 coding sequence is TGTGCCAGCAGGGGACGTGGGTCTGGGGCCAACGTCCTGACTTTC. Protein sequence: CASRGRGSGANVLTF. The V and J genes are TRBV7-2 and TRBJ2-6; tentatively, D is TRBD1 or TRBD2 (5 bases each). Germline CDR1 reads SGHTA; CDR2 reads FQGNSA. Trimming cost V 6 bases and J 1 base, with 10 bases left between them. The CDR3 contains 15 residues.